This record looks at one T cell receptor beta chain sequence and its context. This specimen belongs to a study of T cell changes during pregnancy in multiple sclerosis. The CDR3 sequence is 12 residues long. Germline CDR1 SEHNR, CDR2 FQNEAQ (reference sequence). Deletions cut 5 bases from V and 4 bases from J, with 9 bases between. Clones were read by immunoSEQ multiplex PCR, and TCRdb kept only the in-frame ones, dropping some. The repertoire consists of around 34,000 clones, with approximately 90% occurring once and the leading ten covering around an eighth. The sample was CD8+ T cells from peripheral blood mononuclear cells, taken in the first trimester of pregnancy. The receptor comes from a female donor with multiple sclerosis, enrolled in a pregnancy study. The chain links TRBV7-9 to TRBJ2-7, with D possibly TRBD2 on 5 matching bases. The CDR3 DNA sequence: TGTGCCAGCAGCCCAAGCGGTTACGAGCAGTACTTC. Protein sequence: CASSPSGYEQYF.